These 16 T cell receptor beta chains originate from one sample sequenced in a study of Ad26.COV2.S vaccination and SARS-CoV-2 variants. Using immunoSEQ multiplex PCR, the repertoire was profiled, and TCRdb retains in-frame clones only, with some absent. Of 400,000 to 500,000 clones in the sample, more than 75% were seen once. Treatment in this sample: approximately 18 received Ad26.COV2.S at low or high dose, single or two shots; roughly five received placebo; per-sample allocation not given. Samples were taken on day 63 after the first vaccine or placebo injection. Source: peripheral blood, taken in a trial of Ad26.COV2.S vaccine versus placebo. The receptors derive from a person aged 18-60 years who received the Ad26.COV2.S COVID-19 vaccine or a placebo.

The CDR3 reads CASSLVASGGTGTDTQYF. The CDR3 DNA is TGCGCCAGCAGCTTGGTTGCTAGCGGGGGTACTGGCACAGATACGCAGTATTTT. The chain combines TRBV5-1 with TRBJ2-3; the match to TRBD2 covers 10 bases. Germline-derived CDR1 and CDR2 are SGHRS and YFSETQ. J gave up 1 base and V 0 bases, and 8 bases lay outside the gene matches. The CDR3 length is 18 residues.

This clone was picked up a small number of times. V gene TRBV28 combines with J gene TRBJ2-7, with D perhaps TRBD1 or TRBD2 (5 bases each). V was shortened by 6 bases and J by 2 bases, with 26 bases between the two germline ends. The CDR3 is 18 amino acids. The germline V gene has CDR1 MDHEN and CDR2 SYDVKM. Here the CDR3 reads CASSTPIHRGDIPYEQYF. The CDR3 DNA reads TGTGCCAGCAGCACACCAATTCACAGAGGGGATATTCCCTACGAGCAGTACTTC.

The V call is TRBV7-3, the J call TRBJ2-5; TRBD2 matches at 11 bases. The CDR3 extends over 15 amino acids. The junction had 4 bases not matched to a gene; V was cut back by 2 bases and J by 5 bases. Germline V CDR1 and CDR2: SGHTA, FQGTGA. The CDR3 reads CASSLAGTSGETQYF. CDR3 coding DNA: TGTGCCAGCAGCTTAGCCGGGACTAGCGGCGAGACCCAGTACTTC.

This chain joins TRBV12-3 or TRBV12-4 and TRBJ1-4, with D hard to call. This CDR3 has 13 amino acids. Deletions cut 6 bases from V and 5 bases from J, with 10 bases between. CDR3 DNA sequence: TGTGCCAGCAGGGATTCATGGAATGAAAAACTGTTTTTT. Translating gives CASRDSWNEKLFF.

CDR3 amino acids: CASSVVEGTGTETQYF. CDR3 DNA: TGTGCCAGCAGCGTAGTAGAAGGTACAGGGACAGAGACCCAGTACTTC. The V gene is TRBV9, the J gene TRBJ2-5, with D possibly matching TRBD1 (6 bases). Trimming removed 0 bases from V and 4 bases from J, with 16 bases in between. The CDR3 covers 16 residues. Germline assignment: CDR1 SGDLS and CDR2 YYNGEE.

V usage is TRBV6-5 and J usage is TRBJ2-7; D not certain. The CDR3 runs to 16 residues. Germline V gene lookup returns CDR1 MNHEY and CDR2 SVGAGI. V lost 2 bases to trimming and J lost 0 bases, with 14 bases between them. The CDR3 DNA reads as TGTGCCAGCAGTTACAAGGCAGGACCATTCTCCTACGAGCAGTACTTC. Protein sequence: CASSYKAGPFSYEQYF.

This chain uses TRBV7-9 with TRBJ2-1; D tentatively fits TRBD1 or TRBD2 (6 bases each). Germline V gives CDR1 SEHNR, CDR2 FQNEAQ (reference sequence). Trimming left V 8 bases short and J 9 bases short, with 20 bases between. CDR3 length: 14 residues. CDR3: CASGNPGASIEQFF. In nucleotides, the CDR3 is TGTGCCAGCGGGAACCCGGGGGCTTCTATTGAGCAGTTCTTC. Full variable domain (missing parts from reference TRBV7-9 and TRBJ2-1): DTGVSQNPRHKITKRGQNVTFRCDPISEHNRLYWYRQTLGQGPEFLTYFQNEAQLEKSRLLSDRFSAERPKGSFSTLEIQRTEQGDSAMYLCASGNPGASIEQFFGPGTRLTVL.

The CDR3 here is CASRAHGGGELFF. CDR3 bases: TGTGCCAGCAGAGCCCATGGAGGCGGGGAGCTGTTTTTT. The chain joins TRBV27 to TRBJ2-2, with D perhaps TRBD2 (5 bases). V shed 6 bases and J shed 7 bases, with 12 bases lying between them. The CDR3 sequence is 13 residues long. Germline lookup yields CDR1 MNHEY and CDR2 SMNVEV (reference sequence).

This clone occurred a few times. The rearrangement links TRBV25-1 to TRBJ2-6, with 7 nucleotides matching TRBD2. The germline V gene encodes CDR1 MGHDK and CDR2 SYGVNS. With 5 bases clipped from V and 1 base from J, the junction kept 8 bases outside the gene matches. This CDR3 has 17 residues. The CDR3 loop reads CASSPPGGESGANVLTF. DNA of the CDR3: TGTGCCAGCAGTCCCCCTGGGGGGGAGTCTGGGGCCAACGTCCTGACTTTC.

This clone is a singleton in its sample. The chain uses TRBV28 and TRBJ2-7; no reliable D call. Germline V gene sequence: CDR1 MDHEN, CDR2 SYDVKM. Between the trimmed V and J ends, which lost 5 bases and 1 base, there was a span of 15 bases. This CDR3 spans 15 amino acids. CDR3 loop: CASSPEVTASYEQYF. The CDR3 nucleotides are TGTGCCAGCAGTCCCGAGGTGACGGCATCCTACGAGCAGTACTTC.

V and J are TRBV14 and TRBJ2-1, with 11 bases matching TRBD2. The junction had 10 bases not matched to a gene; V was cut back by 0 bases and J by 6 bases. In germline, CDR1 is SGHDN, CDR2 FVKESK. This CDR3 comprises 18 residues. Written as DNA, the CDR3 is TGTGCCAGCAGCCAAGATCTTAGAACTAGCGGGGGACCCAATGAGCAGTTCTTC. Encoded protein: CASSQDLRTSGGPNEQFF.

The chain is built from TRBV7-3 and TRBJ2-7; TRBD1 agrees at 9 bases. This CDR3 is built from 14 residues. J was trimmed by 6 bases and V by 5 bases; bases with no gene match: 8. Germline CDR1 reads SGHTA; CDR2 reads FQGTGA. The CDR3 loop is CASSPGTGMAEQYF. In DNA, the CDR3 is TGTGCCAGCAGCCCGGGGACAGGGATGGCCGAGCAGTACTTC.

V gene TRBV5-1 combines with J gene TRBJ2-2, with a weak D call TRBD2 (6 bases). CDR1 and CDR2 (germline): SGHRS, YFSETQ. Trimming shortened V by 0 bases and J by 6 bases, and 9 bases separated the two germline ends. CDR3 size: 14 residues. The CDR3 DNA reads TGCGCCAGCAGCTTGGGTCCGGGGGCCGGGGAGCTGTTTTTT. Its translation: CASSLGPGAGELFF.

This chain links TRBV4-3 with TRBJ1-5; the match to TRBD1 covers 7 bases. The CDR3 spans 14 residues. V lost 4 bases to trimming and J lost 4 bases; unmatched junction nucleotides: 4. Germline V lookup: CDR1 LGHNA, CDR2 YSLEER. The CDR3 DNA reads as TGCGCCAGCAGCCTGTGGGACAGAAATCAGCCCCAGCATTTT. It codes for CASSLWDRNQPQHF.

This chain connects TRBV19 to TRBJ2-5; 10 bases fit TRBD1. This CDR3 has 16 amino acids. Germline V gene sequence: CDR1 LNHDA, CDR2 SQIVND (reference sequence). V lost 4 bases and J lost 5; bases outside the gene matches: 10. The CDR3 is CASSTSGDRGLETQYF. CDR3 coding DNA: TGTGCCAGTAGTACATCAGGAGACAGGGGGCTGGAGACCCAGTACTTC.

The chain uses TRBV7-9 and TRBJ1-2; 11 bases align to TRBD1. J was trimmed by 7 bases and V by 9 bases; bases with no gene match: 10. The CDR3 loop spans 14 amino acids. Looked up from germline, CDR1 is SEHNR and CDR2 is FQNEAQ (reference sequence). CDR3 bases: TGTGCCAGTGGCTCCGGACAGGGGGCTCGTGGCTACACCTTC. It is translated as CASGSGQGARGYTF.